These 17 T cell receptor beta chains came from one sample sequenced in a study of shared T cell receptors in the human thymus. Sequenced by immunoSEQ multiplex PCR; TCRdb stores in-frame clones only, minus some. The sample lists over 350,000 clones, roughly 94% occurring once. Material for sequencing was thymocytes. These receptors all stem from a human donor.

The chain joins TRBV18 to TRBJ2-1; 10 positions match TRBD1. V shed 3 bases, J shed 0 bases, and the junction held 2 bases outside the gene matches. The length of the CDR3 is 16 residues. CDR1 KGHSH and CDR2 LQKENI come from the germline V gene. CDR3 sequence reads: CASSPGQGSSYNEQFF. As DNA, the CDR3 is TGTGCCAGCTCACCGGGACAGGGGAGCTCCTACAATGAGCAGTTCTTC. Full variable domain (remainder filled in from reference TRBV18 and TRBJ2-1): NAGVMQNPRHLVRRRGQEARLRCSPMKGHSHVYWYRQLPEEGLKFMVYLQKENIIDESGMPKERFSAEFPKEGPSILRIQQVVRGDSAAYFCASSPGQGSSYNEQFFGPGTRLTVL.

This clone is a singleton in its sample. The V gene is TRBV6-6, the J gene TRBJ2-1; D might be TRBD2 (6 bases). CDR1 is MNHNY and CDR2 is SVGAGI in the germline V gene (reference sequence). The CDR3 runs 15 residues. V was clipped by 6 bases and J by 3 bases, with 15 bases between them. This chain's CDR3 is CASSQWGGNYNEQFF. Written as DNA, the CDR3 is TGTGCCAGCAGCCAGTGGGGCGGGAACTACAATGAGCAGTTCTTC.

The chain couples TRBV2 to TRBJ2-5; weak D call: TRBD2 (5 bases). There are 14 residues in the CDR3. The V end lost 6 bases, the J end lost 1 base, and 12 bases lay between the germline ends. Per the germline V gene, CDR1 is SNHLY and CDR2 is FYNNEI. This CDR3 reads CASREVSPQETQYF. CDR3 nucleotide sequence: TGTGCCAGCAGGGAGGTTAGCCCCCAAGAGACCCAGTACTTC. The whole variable domain, remainder taken from reference TRBV2 and TRBJ2-5, is EPEVTQTPSHQVTQMGQEVILRCVPISNHLYFYWYRQILGQKVEFLVSFYNNEISEKSEIFDDQFSVERPDGSNFTLKIRSTKLEDSAMYFCASREVSPQETQYFGPGTRLLVL.

The CDR3 coding sequence is TGTGCCAGCAGTTTCGGCACCGCAGAGACCCAGTACTTC. Translating it yields CASSFGTAETQYF. The rearrangement links TRBV28 to TRBJ2-5; D unclear. Germline CDR1 and CDR2: MDHEN and SYDVKM. V was pared by 3 bases and J by 4 bases, with 9 bases between. This CDR3 has 13 residues.

The sample holds a few counts of this clone. The chain is built from TRBV11-2 and TRBJ1-2; TRBD1 matches at 11 bases. This CDR3 is built from 20 residues. J lost 5 bases, V lost 0 bases, and 17 bases had no gene match. Germline V gene sequence: CDR1 SGHAT, CDR2 FQNNGV. For the CDR3, the DNA is TGTGCCAGCAGCTTAGATCTAATAGGGACAGGGGGAGAGATCTCTTATGGCTACACCTTC. It encodes CASSLDLIGTGGEISYGYTF.

This sequence joins TRBV27 and TRBJ2-6; TRBD1 matches 7 bases. Germline V CDR1 and CDR2: MNHEY, SMNVEV (reference sequence). The V segment lost 3 bases and the J segment 3 bases; nucleotides outside the gene matches: 8. The CDR3 runs 17 residues. For the CDR3, the DNA is TGTGCCAGCAGTTTTGTTCAGGGGGTATATGGGGCCAACGTCCTGACTTTC. Translating it yields CASSFVQGVYGANVLTF.

This rearrangement joins TRBV6-6 to TRBJ2-2, with 12 bases that match TRBD2. Trimming cost V 4 bases and J 4 bases; bases outside gene matches: 1. The CDR3 runs to 15 residues. Germline V gene data show CDR1 as MNHNY and CDR2 as SVGAGI (reference sequence). CDR3 sequence (DNA): TGTGCCAGCAGTTCTAGCGGGAGGGGCACCGGGGAGCTGTTTTTT. This gives the protein CASSSSGRGTGELFF.

This sequence joins TRBV27 and TRBJ1-5, with 7 bases lining up with TRBD1. CDR1 and CDR2 from the germline V gene are MNHEY and SMNVEV (reference sequence). V trimming: 6 bases; J trimming: 2 bases; junction bases outside the gene matches: 7. CDR3 length: 15 amino acids. CDR3 coding DNA: TGTGCCAGCAGGTTGACAGGGTATGGCAATCAGCCCCAGCATTTT. It translates to CASRLTGYGNQPQHF.

This sequence joins TRBV4-3 and TRBJ2-7; 14 nucleotides line up with TRBD2. The CDR3 runs 15 residues. In germline, CDR1 is LGHNA, CDR2 YSLEER. Trimming cost V 5 bases and J 8 bases; bases outside gene matches: 8. This CDR3 is CASSDATSGREKQYF. The CDR3 DNA reads TGCGCCAGCAGCGACGCGACTAGCGGGAGGGAGAAGCAGTACTTC.

The chain employs TRBV29-1 and TRBJ2-7; 8 nucleotides agree with TRBD1. In germline, CDR1 is SQVTM, CDR2 ANQGSEA. The CDR3 is 13 residues long. Losses at the gene ends were 7 bases for V and 3 bases for J; bases not matched to a gene: 8. CDR3 loop: CSAERDRYYEQYF. Here the CDR3 DNA reads TGCAGCGCCGAGAGGGACAGGTACTACGAGCAGTACTTC.

This clone was counted a few times. The V gene is TRBV28, the J gene TRBJ1-2; D is possibly TRBD1 (6 bases). This CDR3 comprises 13 residues. Trimming shortened V by 7 bases and J by 5 bases, and 14 bases separated the two germline ends. Germline CDR1 is MDHEN and CDR2 is SYDVKM. Written as DNA, the CDR3 is TGTGCCAGCACCGAGGGGGGCGGTTATGGCTACACCTTC. It is translated as CASTEGGGYGYTF.

The chain combines TRBV28 with TRBJ2-1; tentatively, D is TRBD2 (5 bases). Germline CDR1 and CDR2: MDHEN and SYDVKM. The ends were cut back, 2 bases at V and 5 bases at J, with 16 bases in the middle. The CDR3 spans 16 residues. Written as DNA, the CDR3 is TGTGCCAGCAGTTTAAGTTTTTTGACGGGGAACAATGAGCAGTTCTTC. Translated: CASSLSFLTGNNEQFF. The variable domain in full, with the rest retrieved from reference TRBV28 and TRBJ2-1, is DVKVTQSSRYLVKRTGEKVFLECVQDMDHENMFWYRQDPGLGLRLIYFSYDVKMKEKGDIPEGYSVSREKKERFSLILESASTNQTSMYLCASSLSFLTGNNEQFFGPGTRLTVL.

This sequence joins TRBV28 and TRBJ2-1, with 10 bases identical to TRBD1. CDR1 is MDHEN, CDR2 SYDVKM, per germline. This CDR3 has 19 residues. V shed 2 bases, J shed 3 bases, and the junction held 13 bases outside the gene matches. CDR3 nucleotide sequence: TGTGCCAGCAGTTTAAATCTCCCGGGACAGGGGATTTTCTACAATGAGCAGTTCTTC. It codes for CASSLNLPGQGIFYNEQFF.

This clone was seen a few times. This rearrangement joins TRBV30 to TRBJ2-1, with 9 bases that match TRBD2. Germline CDR1 GTSNPN, CDR2 SVGIG (reference sequence). Germline trimming cut 0 bases from V and 6 bases from J; bases unmatched to any gene: 3. The CDR3 extends over 14 amino acids. The CDR3 is CAWSVRAGGNEQFF. The CDR3 region has the DNA TGTGCCTGGAGTGTACGAGCGGGAGGCAATGAGCAGTTCTTC.

This rearrangement joins TRBV27 to TRBJ1-2, with TRBD1 identical over 7 bases. The germline gives CDR1 MNHEY, CDR2 SMNVEV (reference sequence). V lost 5 bases to trimming and J lost 1 base; unmatched junction nucleotides: 4. This CDR3 has 14 amino acids. The CDR3 DNA is TGTGCCAGCAGTCCGACAGGGTTTAACTATGGCTACACCTTC. Protein sequence: CASSPTGFNYGYTF.

V and J are TRBV6-5 and TRBJ1-2; D remains unclear. The CDR3 contains 14 residues. V shed 0 bases and J shed 6 bases, with 11 bases lying between them. The germline gives CDR1 MNHEY, CDR2 SVGAGI. CDR3 loop: CASSYSPIEDGYTF. The CDR3 DNA follows: TGTGCCAGCAGTTACTCGCCAATAGAGGATGGCTACACCTTC.

This chain uses TRBV28 with TRBJ2-2, with D perhaps TRBD2 (6 bases). V lost 6 bases, J lost 2 bases, and 13 bases lay in between. CDR3 length: 15 amino acids. Germline V CDR1 and CDR2: MDHEN, SYDVKM. This chain's CDR3 is CASRQPGLNTGELFF. Here the CDR3 DNA reads TGTGCCAGCAGACAACCGGGACTTAACACCGGGGAGCTGTTTTTT.